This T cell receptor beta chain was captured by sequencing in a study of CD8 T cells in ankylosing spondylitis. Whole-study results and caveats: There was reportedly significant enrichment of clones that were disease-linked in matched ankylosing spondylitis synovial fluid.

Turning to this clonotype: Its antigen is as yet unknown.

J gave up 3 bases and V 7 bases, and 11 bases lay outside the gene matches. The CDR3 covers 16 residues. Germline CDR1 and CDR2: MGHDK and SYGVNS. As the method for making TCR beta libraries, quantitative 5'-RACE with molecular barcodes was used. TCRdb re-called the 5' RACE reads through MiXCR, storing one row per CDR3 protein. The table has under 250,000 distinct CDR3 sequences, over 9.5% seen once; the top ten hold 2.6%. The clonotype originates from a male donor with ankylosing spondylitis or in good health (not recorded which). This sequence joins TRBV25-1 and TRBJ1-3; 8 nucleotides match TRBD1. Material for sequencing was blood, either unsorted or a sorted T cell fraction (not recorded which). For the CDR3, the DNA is TGTGCCAGCAATAGGGGGGGCAGGGGGCTTGGAAACACCATATATTTT. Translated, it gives CASNRGGRGLGNTIYF. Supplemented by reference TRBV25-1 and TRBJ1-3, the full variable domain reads EADIYQTPRYLVIGTGKKITLECSQTMGHDKMYWYQQDPGMELHLIHYSYGVNSTEKGDLSSESTVSRIRTEHFPLTLESARPSHTSQYLCASNRGGRGLGNTIYFGEGSWLTVV.